The source of this T cell receptor beta chain is a study of CD8 T cells in ankylosing spondylitis. Study outcomes and limitations: Reportedly, significant enrichment of disease-linked clones occurred in matched ankylosing spondylitis synovial fluid. Ankylosing spondylitis blood appeared to carry a characteristic TCR beta motif of eight or nine highly homologous variants. Disease-linked clones bore a CD8+ phenotype and were relatively rare in peripheral blood.

V lost 5 bases to trimming and J lost 4 bases, with 17 bases between them. Germline V gene sequence: CDR1 GTSNPN, CDR2 SVGIG (reference sequence). This CDR3 is 14 amino acids long. On this clonotype: Its antigen is not identified.

5'-RACE, quantitative and with molecular barcodes, yielded the TCR beta libraries. TCRdb fed the 5' RACE reads into MiXCR, producing one record per CDR3 protein. The sample comprises some 130,000 distinct CDR3 sequences, approximately 9.9% of which are singletons, and approximately 3.4% rests with the top ten. The clonotype was recovered from a male donor with ankylosing spondylitis or in good health (not recorded which). The rearrangement links TRBV30 to TRBJ1-1; D perhaps matches TRBD1 (6 bases). The sequenced material came from blood, either unsorted or a sorted T cell fraction (not recorded which). The CDR3 DNA sequence: TGTGCCTGGGAAAGGGGGGGGCTTGGCACTGAAGCTTTCTTT. It translates to CAWERGGLGTEAFF.